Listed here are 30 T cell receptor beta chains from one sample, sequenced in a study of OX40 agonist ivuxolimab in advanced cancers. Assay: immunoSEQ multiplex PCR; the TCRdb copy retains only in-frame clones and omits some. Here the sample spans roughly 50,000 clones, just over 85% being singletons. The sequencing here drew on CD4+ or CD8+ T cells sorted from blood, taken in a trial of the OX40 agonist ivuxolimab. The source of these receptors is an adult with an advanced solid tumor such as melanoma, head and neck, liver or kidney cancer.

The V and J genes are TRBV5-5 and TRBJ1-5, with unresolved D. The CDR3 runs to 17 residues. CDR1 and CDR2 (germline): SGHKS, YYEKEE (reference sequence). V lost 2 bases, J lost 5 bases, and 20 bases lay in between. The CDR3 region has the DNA TGTGCCAGCAGCTTTTTCTTATCGCCTGCCGAAGATCAGCCCCAGCATTTT. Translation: CASSFFLSPAEDQPQHF.

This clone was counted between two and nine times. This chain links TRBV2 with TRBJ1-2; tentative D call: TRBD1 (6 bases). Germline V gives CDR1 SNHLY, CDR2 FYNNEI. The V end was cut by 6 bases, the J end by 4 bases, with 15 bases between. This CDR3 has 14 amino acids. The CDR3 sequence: CASRVQGALYGYTF. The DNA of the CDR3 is TGTGCCAGCAGGGTACAGGGCGCTCTCTATGGCTACACCTTC.

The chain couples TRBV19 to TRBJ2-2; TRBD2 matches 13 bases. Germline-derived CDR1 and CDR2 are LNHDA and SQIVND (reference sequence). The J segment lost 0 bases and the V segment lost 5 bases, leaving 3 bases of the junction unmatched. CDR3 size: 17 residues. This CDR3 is CASSRTSGGTNTGELFF. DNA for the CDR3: TGTGCCAGTAGTCGGACTAGCGGGGGAACGAACACCGGGGAGCTGTTTTTT. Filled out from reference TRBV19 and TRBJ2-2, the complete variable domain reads DGGITQSPKYLFRKEGQNVTLSCEQNLNHDAMYWYRQDPGQGLRLIYYSQIVNDFQKGDIAEGYSVSREKKESFPLTVTSAQKNPTAFYLCASSRTSGGTNTGELFFGEGSRLTVL.

The CDR3 DNA is TGTGCCAGTAGCAACGGACAGGGGAGTATTGGTGAGCAGTTCTTC. This gives the protein CASSNGQGSIGEQFF. V gene TRBV19 combines with J gene TRBJ2-1; 9 positions match TRBD1. The CDR3 extends over 15 amino acids. V gave up 6 bases and J gave up 9 bases; unmatched junction bases: 12. The germline gives CDR1 LNHDA, CDR2 SQIVND (reference sequence).

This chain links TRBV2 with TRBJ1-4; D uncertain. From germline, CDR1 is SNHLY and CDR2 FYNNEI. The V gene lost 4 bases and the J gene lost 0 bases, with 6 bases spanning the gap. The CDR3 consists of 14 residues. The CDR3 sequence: CASSVSSTNEKLFF. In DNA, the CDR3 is TGTGCCAGCAGTGTTTCCTCAACTAATGAAAAACTGTTTTTT.

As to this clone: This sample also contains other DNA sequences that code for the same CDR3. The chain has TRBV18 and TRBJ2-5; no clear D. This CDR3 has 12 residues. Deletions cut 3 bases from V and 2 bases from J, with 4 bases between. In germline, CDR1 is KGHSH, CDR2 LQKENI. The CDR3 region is CASSPRQETQYF. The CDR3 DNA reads TGTGCCAGCTCACCCAGACAAGAGACCCAGTACTTC. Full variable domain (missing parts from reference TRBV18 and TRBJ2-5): NAGVMQNPRHLVRRRGQEARLRCSPMKGHSHVYWYRQLPEEGLKFMVYLQKENIIDESGMPKERFSAEFPKEGPSILRIQQVVRGDSAAYFCASSPRQETQYFGPGTRLLVL.

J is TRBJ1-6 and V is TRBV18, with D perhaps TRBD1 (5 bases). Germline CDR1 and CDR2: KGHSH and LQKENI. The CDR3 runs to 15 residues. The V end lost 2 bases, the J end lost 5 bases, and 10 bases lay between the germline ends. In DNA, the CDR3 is TGTGCCAGCTCACCAAACGACAGAAATAATTCACCCCTCCACTTT. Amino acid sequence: CASSPNDRNNSPLHF.

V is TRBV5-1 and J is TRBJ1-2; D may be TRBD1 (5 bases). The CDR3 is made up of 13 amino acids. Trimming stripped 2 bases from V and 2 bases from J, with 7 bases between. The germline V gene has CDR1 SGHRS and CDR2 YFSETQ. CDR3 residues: CASSLDSNYGYTF. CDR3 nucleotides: TGCGCCAGCAGCTTAGACAGCAACTATGGCTACACCTTC.

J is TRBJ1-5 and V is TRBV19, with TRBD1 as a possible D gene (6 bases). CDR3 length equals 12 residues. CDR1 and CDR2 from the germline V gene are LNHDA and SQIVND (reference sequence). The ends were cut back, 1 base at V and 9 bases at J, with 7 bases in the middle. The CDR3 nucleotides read TGTGCCAGTAGTATAGTACAGGGGCCCCAGCATTTT. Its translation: CASSIVQGPQHF.

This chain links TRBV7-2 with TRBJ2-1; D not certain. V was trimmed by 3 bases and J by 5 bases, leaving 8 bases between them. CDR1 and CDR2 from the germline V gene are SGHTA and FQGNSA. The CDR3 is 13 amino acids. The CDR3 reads CASSFYRNNEQFF. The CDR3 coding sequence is TGTGCCAGCAGCTTCTACAGAAACAATGAGCAGTTCTTC.

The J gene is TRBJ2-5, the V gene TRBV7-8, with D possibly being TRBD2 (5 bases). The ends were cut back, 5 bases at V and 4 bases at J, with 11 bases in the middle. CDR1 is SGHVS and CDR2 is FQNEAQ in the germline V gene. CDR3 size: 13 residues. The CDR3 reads CASSLLRGETQYF. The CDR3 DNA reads TGTGCCAGCAGCCTTCTCCGGGGAGAGACCCAGTACTTC.

CDR3 DNA sequence: TGCGCCAGCAGCCTTCTGACGGCGGGCTATGGCTACACCTTC. This sequence encodes CASSLLTAGYGYTF. V usage is TRBV4-1 and J usage is TRBJ1-2, with D hard to call. V lost 4 bases and J 4 bases, leaving 13 bases between the germline ends. There are 14 residues in the CDR3. Germline V gene lookup returns CDR1 MGHRA and CDR2 YSYEKL.

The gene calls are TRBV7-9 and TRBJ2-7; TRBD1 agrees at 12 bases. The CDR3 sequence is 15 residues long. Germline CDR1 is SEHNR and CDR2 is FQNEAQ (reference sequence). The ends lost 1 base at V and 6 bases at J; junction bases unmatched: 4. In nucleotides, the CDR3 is TGTGCCAGCAGCTTAGGTAGGGACAGGGGGCTCGAGCAGTACTTC. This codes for CASSLGRDRGLEQYF.

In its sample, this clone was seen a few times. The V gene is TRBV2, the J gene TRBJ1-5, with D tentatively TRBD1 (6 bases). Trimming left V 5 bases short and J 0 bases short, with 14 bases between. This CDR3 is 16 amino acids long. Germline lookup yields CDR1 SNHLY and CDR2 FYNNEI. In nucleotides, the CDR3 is TGTGCCAGCAGTCGAGACAGGTCTCTTAGCAATCAGCCCCAGCATTTT. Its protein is CASSRDRSLSNQPQHF.

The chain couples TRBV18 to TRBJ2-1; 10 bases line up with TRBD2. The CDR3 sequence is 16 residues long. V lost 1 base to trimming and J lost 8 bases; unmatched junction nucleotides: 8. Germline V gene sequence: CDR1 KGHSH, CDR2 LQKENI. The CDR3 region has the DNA TGTGCCAGCTCACCACAGAAGCGGGGGGGCCGCTATGAGCAGTTCTTC. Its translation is CASSPQKRGGRYEQFF.

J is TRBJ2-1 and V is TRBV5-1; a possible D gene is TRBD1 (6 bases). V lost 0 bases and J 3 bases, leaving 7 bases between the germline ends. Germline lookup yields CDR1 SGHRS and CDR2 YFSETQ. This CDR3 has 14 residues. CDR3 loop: CASSLGQVYNEQFF. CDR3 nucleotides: TGCGCCAGCAGCTTGGGACAGGTCTACAATGAGCAGTTCTTC.

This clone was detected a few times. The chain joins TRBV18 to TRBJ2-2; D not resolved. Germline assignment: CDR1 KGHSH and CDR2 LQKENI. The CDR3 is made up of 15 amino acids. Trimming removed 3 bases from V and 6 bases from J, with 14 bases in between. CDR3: CASSPRQEPPGELFF. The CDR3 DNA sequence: TGTGCCAGCTCACCGAGGCAGGAACCTCCCGGGGAGCTGTTTTTT.

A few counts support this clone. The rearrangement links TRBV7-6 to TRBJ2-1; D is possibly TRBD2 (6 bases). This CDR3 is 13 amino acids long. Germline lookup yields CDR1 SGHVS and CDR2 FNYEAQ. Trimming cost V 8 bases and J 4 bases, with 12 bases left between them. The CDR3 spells CASCPGDYNEQFF. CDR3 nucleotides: TGTGCCAGCTGCCCGGGGGATTACAATGAGCAGTTCTTC.

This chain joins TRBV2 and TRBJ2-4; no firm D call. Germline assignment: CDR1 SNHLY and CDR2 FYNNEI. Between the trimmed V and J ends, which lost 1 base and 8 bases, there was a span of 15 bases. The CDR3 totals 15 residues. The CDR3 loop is CASSEGALHRDIQYF. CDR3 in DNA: TGTGCCAGCAGTGAAGGGGCCCTTCACCGGGACATTCAGTACTTC. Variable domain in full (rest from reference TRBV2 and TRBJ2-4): EPEVTQTPSHQVTQMGQEVILRCVPISNHLYFYWYRQILGQKVEFLVSFYNNEISEKSEIFDDQFSVERPDGSNFTLKIRSTKLEDSAMYFCASSEGALHRDIQYFGAGTRLSVL.

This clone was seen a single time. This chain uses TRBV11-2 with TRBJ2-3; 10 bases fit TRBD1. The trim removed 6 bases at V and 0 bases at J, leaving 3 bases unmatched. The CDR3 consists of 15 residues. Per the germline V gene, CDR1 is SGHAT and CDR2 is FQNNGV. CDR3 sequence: CASSRGQGSTDTQYF. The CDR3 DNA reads TGTGCCAGCAGTCGGGGACAGGGGAGCACAGATACGCAGTATTTT.

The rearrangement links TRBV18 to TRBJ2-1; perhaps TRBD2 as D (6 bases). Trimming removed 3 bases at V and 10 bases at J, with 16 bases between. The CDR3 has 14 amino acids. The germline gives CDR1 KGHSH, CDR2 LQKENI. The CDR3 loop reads CASSPQGGVGEQFF. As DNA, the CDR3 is TGTGCCAGCTCACCCCAGGGCGGGGTTGGGGAGCAGTTCTTC.

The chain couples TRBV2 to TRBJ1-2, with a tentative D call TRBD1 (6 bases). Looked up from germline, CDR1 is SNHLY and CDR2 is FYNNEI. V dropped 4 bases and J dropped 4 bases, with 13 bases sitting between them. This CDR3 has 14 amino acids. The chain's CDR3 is CASSGVRGGYGYTF. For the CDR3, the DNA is TGTGCCAGCAGTGGGGTCAGGGGAGGCTATGGCTACACCTTC.

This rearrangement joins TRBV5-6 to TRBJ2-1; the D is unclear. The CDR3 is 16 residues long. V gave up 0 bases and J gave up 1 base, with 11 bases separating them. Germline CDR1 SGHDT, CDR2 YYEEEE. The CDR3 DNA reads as TGTGCCAGCAGCTTGGTTCCGATTCGTTCCTACAATGAGCAGTTCTTC. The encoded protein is CASSLVPIRSYNEQFF.

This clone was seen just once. In nucleotides, the CDR3 is TGTGCCACCAGCAGAAAGTCCGGAGGGCTAGCGGGGGCCTTCGGCACCGGGGAGCTGTTTTTT. The encoded protein is CATSRKSGGLAGAFGTGELFF. The gene calls are TRBV15 and TRBJ2-2; TRBD2 aligns across 10 bases. The germline gives CDR1 LNHNV, CDR2 YYDKDF (reference sequence). The junction had 19 bases not matched to a gene; V was cut back by 2 bases and J by 4 bases. This CDR3 comprises 21 residues.

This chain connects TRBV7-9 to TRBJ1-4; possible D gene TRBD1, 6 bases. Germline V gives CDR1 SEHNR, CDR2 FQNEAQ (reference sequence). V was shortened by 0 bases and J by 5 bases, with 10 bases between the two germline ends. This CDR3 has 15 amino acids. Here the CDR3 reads CASSLAGGLNEKLFF. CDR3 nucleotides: TGTGCCAGCAGCTTAGCTGGGGGCTTAAATGAAAAACTGTTTTTT.

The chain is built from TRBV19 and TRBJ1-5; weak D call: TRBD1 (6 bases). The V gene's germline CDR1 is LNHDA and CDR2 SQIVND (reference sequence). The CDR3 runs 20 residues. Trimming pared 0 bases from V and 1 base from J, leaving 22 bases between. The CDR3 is CASSIDPSGRGMSSNQPQHF. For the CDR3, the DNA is TGTGCCAGTAGTATAGATCCTTCGGGCAGGGGAATGTCCAGCAATCAGCCCCAGCATTTT. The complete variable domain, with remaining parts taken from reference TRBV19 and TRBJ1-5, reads DGGITQSPKYLFRKEGQNVTLSCEQNLNHDAMYWYRQDPGQGLRLIYYSQIVNDFQKGDIAEGYSVSREKKESFPLTVTSAQKNPTAFYLCASSIDPSGRGMSSNQPQHFGDGTRLSIL.

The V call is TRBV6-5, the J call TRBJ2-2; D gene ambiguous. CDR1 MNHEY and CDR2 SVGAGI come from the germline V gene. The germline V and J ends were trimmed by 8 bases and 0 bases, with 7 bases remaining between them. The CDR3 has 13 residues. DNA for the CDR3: TGTGCCAGCTCTACGGCGAACACCGGGGAGCTGTTTTTT. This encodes CASSTANTGELFF.

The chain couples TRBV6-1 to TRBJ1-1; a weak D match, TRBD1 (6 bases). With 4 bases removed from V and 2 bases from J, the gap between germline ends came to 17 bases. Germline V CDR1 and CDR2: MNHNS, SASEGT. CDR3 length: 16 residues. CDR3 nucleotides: TGTGCCAGCAGTGTTCTCAGGGGAGCCGGCAACACTGAAGCTTTCTTT. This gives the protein CASSVLRGAGNTEAFF.

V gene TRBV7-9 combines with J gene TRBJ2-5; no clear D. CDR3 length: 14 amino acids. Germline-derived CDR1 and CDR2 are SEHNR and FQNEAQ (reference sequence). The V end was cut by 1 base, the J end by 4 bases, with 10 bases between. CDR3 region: CASSLGTTGETQYF. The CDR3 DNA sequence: TGTGCCAGCAGCTTAGGGACGACGGGAGAGACCCAGTACTTC.

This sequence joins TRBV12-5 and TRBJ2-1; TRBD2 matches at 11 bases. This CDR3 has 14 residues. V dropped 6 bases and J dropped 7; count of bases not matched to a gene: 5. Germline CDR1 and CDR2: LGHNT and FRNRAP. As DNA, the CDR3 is TGTGCTAGTGGCATAGCGGGGGGGCGGAATGAGCAGTTCTTC. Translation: CASGIAGGRNEQFF. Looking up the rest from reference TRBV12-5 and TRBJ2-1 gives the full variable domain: DARVTQTPRHKVTEMGQEVTMRCQPILGHNTVFWYRQTMMQGLELLAYFRNRAPLDDSGMPKDRFSAEMPDATLATLKIQPSEPRDSAVYFCASGIAGGRNEQFFGPGTRLTVL.